This T cell receptor beta chain comes out of a study of blood T cell repertoires in COVID-19. Study summary: Whether acute or convalescent, the COVID-19 samples came from the United States, Italy and Spain. PBMCs, B-cell-depleted T cells, or T cells provided the cDNA or gDNA that made up the material.

Trimming at V came to 3 bases and at J to 2 bases, leaving 4 bases not matched to a gene. Germline V gene lookup returns CDR1 ENHRY and CDR2 SYGVKD. The length of the CDR3 is 15 residues. Original processing notes: The assay estimated nucleated cells by amplifying reference gene primers. Some clones are missing from TCRdb's copy, which holds only in-frame ones; the method was immunoSEQ multiplex PCR. D and trimming come from the DNA, and the V and J calls and clone size come from that table. The table lists 250,000 to 350,000 clones, 65% to 85% of them singletons, with roughly 1.6% in the top ten. Input material: peripheral blood. This receptor was obtained from a human donor with COVID-19, enrolled during active disease. The donor label of this sample is uncertain. This chain connects TRBV10-3 to TRBJ2-7; 10 bases align to TRBD2. CDR3 bases: TGTGCCATCAGTGATGTTACTAGCGGGACCTACGAGCAGTACTTC. It yields the protein CAISDVTSGTYEQYF.